This entry features one T cell receptor (beta chain) sequence. Its antigen is not identified. A far larger clone is one nucleotide away, so this likely arose from a read error. Lacking the conserved final phenylalanine or tryptophan, this CDR3 likely reflects a read error. This record belongs to a study of shared clonotypes between healthy human individuals. Germline CDR1 and CDR2: MGHRA and YSYEKL. V shed 6 bases, J shed 5 bases, and the junction held 6 bases outside the gene matches. CDR3 size: 13 residues. Study findings and constraints: The donor pool, a small one, limited the genetic and exposure-history diversity represented.

Unsorted PBMC DNA was sequenced on ten immunoSEQ deep assay plates. Data came from immunoSEQ multiplex PCR; TCRdb stores just in-frame clones and leaves some out. The sample lists over 400,000 clones; over 75% were seen once. The V and J genes are TRBV4-1 and TRBJ2-7; 8 nucleotides agree with TRBD1. The sequence was obtained from a woman aged 40 to 49 in good health. Some clones in this sample may be carry-over from other donors' samples. Material: PBMCs. The CDR3 sequence is CASRRTGKDEQYL. CDR3 DNA: TGCGCCAGCAGACGGACAGGGAAAGACGAGCAGTACCTC.